These 28 T cell receptor beta chains came from one sample sequenced in a study of blood T cells in healthy people across ages. It was with a sample-barcoded 5' primer and a J-beta primer mix that a second PCR of about 7 to 12 cycles was run. TCRdb processed the 5' RACE reads anew with MiXCR; each CDR3 protein has one entry. The profile shows some 900,000 distinct CDR3 sequences, about 48% of them singletons. Sequencing was done on a sample of blood. Receptor source: a man aged 30 to 39 in good health.

The chain recombines TRBV27 with TRBJ2-2; D might be TRBD1 or TRBD2, each matching 5 bases. This CDR3 is 15 amino acids long. The V gene lost 5 bases and the J gene lost 1 base, with 11 bases spanning the gap. CDR1 MNHEY and CDR2 SMNVEV come from the germline V gene (reference sequence). The CDR3 loop reads CASSGDGMNTGELFF. The CDR3 DNA sequence: TGTGCCAGCAGTGGGGACGGGATGAACACCGGGGAGCTGTTTTTT.

A few counts support this clonotype. The chain couples TRBV20-1 to TRBJ1-4; D remains ambiguous. Per the germline V gene, CDR1 is DFQATT and CDR2 is SNEGSKA (reference sequence). The CDR3 is made up of 12 amino acids. Trimming left V 0 bases short and J 8 bases short, with 7 bases between. The CDR3 nucleotides read TGCAGTGCTAGAGACCCAGCCGAAAAACTGTTTTTT. Translation gives CSARDPAEKLFF.

The chain links TRBV6-4 to TRBJ2-1; 12 bases are shared with TRBD1. Germline CDR1 reads MRHNA; CDR2 reads SNTAGT. The V and J ends lost 3 bases and 8 bases, in that order; junction bases with no gene match: 8. CDR3 length equals 16 residues. CDR3 DNA sequence: TGTGCCAGCAGTGAGACCGGGACAGGGGGCGGGGATGAGCAGTTCTTC. Translating gives CASSETGTGGGDEQFF.

There are a few counts of this clonotype. The chain recombines TRBV3-1 with TRBJ2-3; 7 nucleotides match TRBD1. Germline V gene sequence: CDR1 LGHDT, CDR2 YNNKEL (reference sequence). The CDR3 runs to 16 residues. With V trimmed by 8 bases and J by 2 bases, 13 bases remained unmatched. The CDR3 nucleotides read TGTGCCAGCGCATTCTTCCGGGACAGAAACACAGATACGCAGTATTTT. Amino acid sequence: CASAFFRDRNTDTQYF.

This clonotype was detected only a few times. The chain links TRBV12-3 or TRBV12-4 to TRBJ1-2; D remains ambiguous. This CDR3 is 12 amino acids long. Trimming took 2 bases from V and 8 from J, leaving 9 bases between them. The CDR3 protein is CASSLTVVGYTF. CDR3 DNA: TGTGCCAGCAGTTTAACCGTCGTGGGCTACACCTTC.

The chain carries TRBV30 and TRBJ1-1; D possibly corresponds to TRBD1 (6 bases). V lost 5 bases, J lost 6 bases, and 19 bases lay in between. The germline V gene encodes CDR1 GTSNPN and CDR2 SVGIG (reference sequence). The CDR3 runs 14 residues. The CDR3 sequence is CAWHPGDQGPEAFF. The CDR3 bases are TGTGCCTGGCACCCGGGAGACCAGGGGCCTGAAGCTTTCTTT.

A few counts support this clonotype. V gene TRBV5-1 combines with J gene TRBJ2-7; D is uncertain. This CDR3 region has 13 residues. Trimming removed 4 bases from V and 7 bases from J, with 15 bases in between. Germline lookup yields CDR1 SGHRS and CDR2 YFSETQ. CDR3 residues: CASSPPHYQEQYF. For the CDR3, the DNA is TGCGCCAGCAGCCCTCCACATTACCAGGAGCAGTACTTC.

V and J are TRBV20-1 and TRBJ2-7; possibly TRBD2 for D (5 bases). Trimming pared 5 bases from V and 3 bases from J, leaving 14 bases between. This CDR3 is 13 amino acids long. Germline CDR1 reads DFQATT; CDR2 reads SNEGSKA (reference sequence). In nucleotides, the CDR3 is TGCAGTGCTCTTAGTCCCCGGGGCTACGAGCAGTACTTC. This encodes CSALSPRGYEQYF.

This clonotype was observed a few times. The chain is built from TRBV7-9 and TRBJ2-5; 10 bases are shared with TRBD1. Trimming took 3 bases from V and 2 from J; bases not matched to a gene: 12. This CDR3 is 18 amino acids long. CDR1 and CDR2 from the germline V gene are SEHNR and FQNEAQ (reference sequence). This chain's CDR3 is CASSFSPGQGLSQETQYF. For the CDR3, the DNA is TGTGCCAGCAGCTTTTCCCCGGGACAGGGGTTGTCGCAAGAGACCCAGTACTTC.

This clonotype was seen a handful of times. In nucleotides, the CDR3 is TGTGCCAGCAGCTTAGTGTCATCAAGCTCTGGAAACACCATATATTTT. The encoded protein is CASSLVSSSSGNTIYF. J is TRBJ1-3 and V is TRBV7-6; D is undetermined. Germline assignment: CDR1 SGHVS and CDR2 FNYEAQ. The CDR3 has 16 residues. The germline V and J ends were trimmed by 1 base and 0 bases, with 10 bases remaining between them.

CDR3 in amino acids: CASSLGGARGSTF. As DNA, the CDR3 is TGCGCCAGCAGCCTCGGAGGGGCGCGGGGAAGCACCTTC. The chain recombines TRBV4-1 with TRBJ1-2; maybe TRBD1 (5 bases). The CDR3 length is 13 residues. In germline, CDR1 is MGHRA, CDR2 YSYEKL. Trimming left V 4 bases short and J 13 bases short, with 19 bases between.

Details on this clonotype: The junction and the germline gene differ at one end; a read error may be behind it. The chain links TRBV12-3 or TRBV12-4 to TRBJ2-3; D remains unclear. CDR3 size: 14 residues. CDR3 nucleotide sequence: TGTACCAGCAGTCCGTCTTGGGATGAGCAAACGCAGTATTTT. Translation gives CTSSPSWDEQTQYF.

The V call is TRBV7-9, the J call TRBJ2-7; D remains ambiguous. This CDR3 region has 14 residues. Germline assignment: CDR1 SEHNR and CDR2 FQNEAQ (reference sequence). Between the trimmed V and J ends, which lost 1 base and 5 bases, there was a span of 12 bases. The CDR3 loop is CASSLEALNHEQYF. As DNA, the CDR3 is TGTGCCAGCAGCTTAGAGGCTTTGAACCACGAGCAGTACTTC.

This chain links TRBV11-2 with TRBJ2-7; D gene uncertain. The CDR3 sequence is 13 residues long. Germline V gene sequence: CDR1 SGHAT, CDR2 FQNNGV. V was pared by 5 bases and J by 6 bases, with 14 bases between. The CDR3 here is CASSVKGSGEQYF. CDR3 coding DNA: TGTGCCAGCAGCGTAAAGGGCTCCGGCGAGCAGTACTTC.

This clonotype was seen only a few times. The chain combines TRBV24-1 with TRBJ2-5; D may be TRBD2 (6 bases). This CDR3 comprises 15 residues. Trimming removed 1 base at V and 0 bases at J, with 8 bases between. The V gene's germline CDR1 is KGHDR and CDR2 SFDVKD. The CDR3 nucleotides read TGTGCCACCAGTGATTTATCGGGGGACCAAGAGACCCAGTACTTC. Amino acid sequence: CATSDLSGDQETQYF.

The genes are TRBV3-1 and TRBJ2-3, with a weak D call TRBD2 (5 bases). The V end was cut by 0 bases, the J end by 11 bases, with 18 bases between. Germline CDR1 and CDR2: LGHDT and YNNKEL (reference sequence). The CDR3 runs 15 residues. CDR3 nucleotides: TGTGCCAGCAGCCAAGAACCCCGGAGCGGAGTTAGGCAGTATTTT. Translated, it gives CASSQEPRSGVRQYF.

The chain recombines TRBV7-2 with TRBJ2-1, with a weak D call TRBD1 (6 bases). The V end was cut by 2 bases, the J end by 12 bases, with 11 bases between. The CDR3 is 12 residues long. From germline, CDR1 is SGHTA and CDR2 FQGNSA. CDR3 protein: CASSLQGRRQFF. Here the CDR3 DNA reads TGTGCCAGCAGCTTACAGGGGCGGCGGCAGTTCTTC. Looking up the rest from reference TRBV7-2 and TRBJ2-1 gives the full variable domain: GAGVSQSPSNKVTEKGKDVELRCDPISGHTALYWYRQSLGQGLEFLIYFQGNSAPDKSGLPSDRFSAERTGGSVSTLTIQRTQQEDSAVYLCASSLQGRRQFFGPGTRLTVL.

This rearrangement joins TRBV14 to TRBJ2-5, with a weak D call TRBD1 (5 bases). The CDR3 has 14 residues. CDR1 SGHDN and CDR2 FVKESK come from the germline V gene. V lost 3 bases, J lost 1 base, and 9 bases lay in between. In DNA form, the CDR3 reads TGTGCCAGCAGCCAGAACAGGATCCAAGAGACCCAGTACTTC. Its protein product is CASSQNRIQETQYF.

In DNA form, the CDR3 reads TGTGCCAGCAGCGTATGGGGGTACTATGGCTACACCTTC. Translation: CASSVWGYYGYTF. The rearrangement links TRBV9 to TRBJ1-2, with D possibly TRBD1 on 5 matching bases. The CDR3 is 13 residues long. Between the trimmed V and J ends, which lost 1 base and 3 bases, there was a span of 7 bases. Looked up from germline, CDR1 is SGDLS and CDR2 is YYNGEE.

The chain couples TRBV28 to TRBJ1-2; 8 nucleotides align to TRBD1. With V trimmed by 5 bases and J by 3 bases, 5 bases remained unmatched. The CDR3 extends over 14 amino acids. Germline V gives CDR1 MDHEN, CDR2 SYDVKM. The CDR3 is CASSEGQGHYGYTF. The CDR3, as DNA: TGTGCCAGCAGTGAAGGACAGGGCCACTATGGCTACACCTTC.

V and J are TRBV10-3 and TRBJ1-1; D call uncertain. From germline, CDR1 is ENHRY and CDR2 SYGVKD. This CDR3 comprises 12 residues. The ends were cut back, 5 bases at V and 0 bases at J, with 4 bases in the middle. The CDR3 DNA is TGTGCCATCAGTTCACTGAACACTGAAGCTTTCTTT. Encoded protein: CAISSLNTEAFF.

This clonotype has a handful of counts. The chain employs TRBV3-1 and TRBJ2-1, with D perhaps TRBD2 (5 bases). Trimming cost V 1 base and J 9 bases, with 7 bases left between them. This CDR3 spans 12 amino acids. The germline V gene has CDR1 LGHDT and CDR2 YNNKEL (reference sequence). CDR3 sequence reads: CASSQAGIEQFF. As DNA, the CDR3 is TGTGCCAGCAGCCAAGCGGGGATTGAGCAGTTCTTC.

This clonotype was recorded only once. The CDR3 DNA follows: TGTGCCAGCAGTGTCTCTGGACAGGGGCCGCGGGGCTCCGGCTACACCTTC. This gives the protein CASSVSGQGPRGSGYTF. This rearrangement joins TRBV6-1 to TRBJ1-2; 9 nucleotides match TRBD1. The trim removed 4 bases at V and 8 bases at J, leaving 17 bases unmatched. This CDR3 region has 17 residues. CDR1 is MNHNS, CDR2 SASEGT, per germline.

This sequence joins TRBV28 and TRBJ2-4, with 8 bases lining up with TRBD2. With the DNA end fitting TRBJ2-7 better, the J assignment may be wrong. The CDR3 covers 13 residues. Germline CDR1 and CDR2: MDHEN and SYDVKM. Here the CDR3 DNA reads TGTGCCAGCATCTTGCGGGGGGCTTACGAGCAGTACTTC. It encodes CASILRGAYEQYF.

V and J are TRBV25-1 and TRBJ2-7; D is ambiguous. V gave up 1 base and J gave up 7 bases, with 5 bases separating them. CDR3 length equals 11 residues. Germline lookup yields CDR1 MGHDK and CDR2 SYGVNS. The CDR3 DNA is TGTGCCAGCAGTGAATCCCATGAGCAGTACTTC. Translation: CASSESHEQYF.

The CDR3, as DNA: TGTGCCACCAGTGACCGCAGTTGGGGCACAGATACGCAGTATTTT. This translates into CATSDRSWGTDTQYF. This chain uses TRBV24-1 with TRBJ2-3, with D uncertain. The CDR3 sequence is 15 residues long. Deletions cut 4 bases from V and 1 base from J, with 11 bases between. Germline CDR1 KGHDR, CDR2 SFDVKD.

This clonotype has more than one count but fewer than ten. The chain links TRBV4-3 to TRBJ1-2; D gene uncertain. CDR1 is LGHNA and CDR2 is YSLEER in the germline V gene. V was cut by 0 bases and J by 3 bases, with 11 bases left in between. CDR3 length: 15 amino acids. The CDR3 DNA reads as TGCGCCAGCAGCCAAGAAAGGCAGGCTTACTATGGCTACACCTTC. Protein sequence: CASSQERQAYYGYTF.

Here the CDR3 reads CSARGVGAETQYF. The DNA for the CDR3 is TGCAGTGCTAGAGGGGTCGGGGCAGAGACCCAGTACTTC. The chain joins TRBV20-1 to TRBJ2-5; possibly TRBD1 or TRBD2 for D (5 bases each). The V end was cut by 1 base, the J end by 4 bases, with 10 bases between. CDR1 and CDR2 from the germline V gene are DFQATT and SNEGSKA (reference sequence). CDR3 length: 13 amino acids.